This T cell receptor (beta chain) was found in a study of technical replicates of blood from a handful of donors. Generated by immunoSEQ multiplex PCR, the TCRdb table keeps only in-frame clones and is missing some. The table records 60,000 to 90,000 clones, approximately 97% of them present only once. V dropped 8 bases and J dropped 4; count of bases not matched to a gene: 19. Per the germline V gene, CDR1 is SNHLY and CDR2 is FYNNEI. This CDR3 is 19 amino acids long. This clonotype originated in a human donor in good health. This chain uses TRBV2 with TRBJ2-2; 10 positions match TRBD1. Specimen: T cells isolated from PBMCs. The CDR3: CASYNSFGDRGPSTGELFF. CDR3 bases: TGTGCCAGCTACAACTCTTTTGGCGACAGGGGGCCGAGCACCGGGGAGCTGTTTTTT.